The rows below give T cell receptor beta chains drawn from one sample of a study of OX40 agonist ivuxolimab in advanced cancers. Assay used: immunoSEQ multiplex PCR; TCRdb lists only in-frame clones, some missing. The sample includes 60,000 to 75,000 clones, over 75% of them seen just once. The sample here was CD4+ or CD8+ T cells sorted from blood, taken in a trial of the OX40 agonist ivuxolimab. The receptor set was obtained from an adult with an advanced solid tumor such as melanoma, head and neck, liver or kidney cancer. The CDR3 runs from the conserved cysteine through the conserved F or W. D genes are given only for firm matches. Clone size is given for some rows only: seen once, a few or many times, or a class if the clone is expanded.

j_call v_call clone_size d_call cdr3_nt cdr3_aa
TRBJ2-1 TRBV18 once . TGTGCCAGCTCACCCGGGGTTGAGCAGTTCTTC CASSPGVEQFF
TRBJ1-2 TRBV5-4 . . TGTGCCAGCAGCCCCTTCGGGCCCCTTCAACTCTATGGCTACACCTTC CASSPFGPLQLYGYTF
TRBJ1-5 TRBV19 . . TGTGCCAGTAGTGAGGCGACAAGGGGACAGCCCCAGCATTTT CASSEATRGQPQHF
TRBJ1-6 TRBV2 . . TGTGCCAGCAGTGAATTAGACAGCGGACGTTCACCCCTCCACTTT CASSELDSGRSPLHF
TRBJ1-2 TRBV7-9 . . TGTGCCAGCAGCCTGAAACAGGGTTTGTATGGCTACACCTTC CASSLKQGLYGYTF
TRBJ2-5 TRBV7-2 . . TGTGCCAGCAGCTTAGGCCCAGTACAAGAGACCCAGTACTTC CASSLGPVQETQYF
TRBJ1-2 TRBV18 . TRBD1 TGTGCCAGCTCAGCTACCCTTCGGACAGGCGTCTATGGCTACACCTTC CASSATLRTGVYGYTF
TRBJ2-1 TRBV2 . . TGTGCCAGCACCCCGACGGGGACCGGATACAATGAGCAGTTCTTC CASTPTGTGYNEQFF
TRBJ1-1 TRBV2 . . TGTGCCAGCAGAGCGGGACACTCGAACACTGAAGCTTTCTTT CASRAGHSNTEAFF
TRBJ1-1 TRBV19 . . TGTGCCAGTAGTATACTTGGGGGGCCGACTTTCTTT CASSILGGPTFF
TRBJ2-5 TRBV18 few . TGTGCCAGCTCACCAGCCGGGGGCGCGGAGACCCAGTACTTC CASSPAGGAETQYF
TRBJ1-5 TRBV7-2 . TRBD1 TGTGCCAGCAGCTTTCAGGGGGCCCTCGGTCAGCCCCAGCATTTT CASSFQGALGQPQHF
TRBJ2-3 TRBV6-6 once . TGTGCCAGCTCAAAGGAAGCGGTCACAGATACGCAGTATTTT CASSKEAVTDTQYF
TRBJ1-2 TRBV6-5 . . TGTGCCAGCGGCGAGAATTACTATGGCTACACCTTC CASGENYYGYTF
TRBJ2-7 TRBV4-1 . . TGCGCCAGCAGCCATGGTATAGGCGAGCAGTACTTC CASSHGIGEQYF
TRBJ1-4 TRBV4-1 . . TGCGCCAGCAGCCAAGAGAACACCCTTTGGGAAAAACTGTTTTTT CASSQENTLWEKLFF
TRBJ2-7 TRBV27 . TRBD1 TGTGCCAGCAGGACAGGGGGCCTCTCCTACGAGCAGTACTTC CASRTGGLSYEQYF
TRBJ2-7 TRBV10-1 . TRBD1 TGCGCCAGCAGTGAGGACAGGGGAGTTAAGCAGTACTTC CASSEDRGVKQYF
TRBJ2-7 TRBV11-2 once . TGTGCCAGCAGCTTAGTGTACTCCGAGCAGTACTTC CASSLVYSEQYF
TRBJ1-1 TRBV7-2 . TRBD1 TGTGCCAGCAGCTTTCTCGGGACAGGGAACCCTTTCTTT CASSFLGTGNPFF
TRBJ1-5 TRBV15 . . TGTGCCACCAGCAGAGAATCTGCAGGGGTTAGAGTTCAGCCCCAGCATTTT CATSRESAGVRVQPQHF
TRBJ2-1 TRBV9 . . TGTGCCAGCAGCGTAGACATTAACTCCTACAATGAGCAGTTCTTC CASSVDINSYNEQFF
TRBJ2-2 TRBV18 few . TGTGCCAGCTCACTACGAGCAACCGGGGAGCTGTTTTTT CASSLRATGELFF
TRBJ1-5 TRBV19 once . TGTGCCAGTAGTAGACGACCGGGAGATTATCAGCCCCAGCATTTT CASSRRPGDYQPQHF
TRBJ2-5 TRBV7-3 . . TGTGCCAGCAGCTTAATGGGGGGTCTGGAGACCCAGTACTTC CASSLMGGLETQYF
TRBJ1-6 TRBV10-1 . . TGCGCCAGCAGTGAGAGGGAAACCTCACCCCTCCACTTT CASSERETSPLHF
TRBJ2-7 TRBV6-1 . . TGTGCCAGCAGCCAAGATGGACGGTACGAGCAGTACTTC CASSQDGRYEQYF
TRBJ2-2 TRBV12-5 . . TGTGCTAGTGGTTTTCAGTCCGGGACGAGCACCGGGGAGCTGTTTTTT CASGFQSGTSTGELFF
TRBJ2-5 TRBV11-3 . TRBD2 TGTGCCAGCAGCCATAGCGGGGGGGCCGGTGAGACCCAGTACTTC CASSHSGGAGETQYF
TRBJ2-2 TRBV6-6 . TRBD2 TGTGCCAGCAGTTGGCTAGCGGGGAAGAGCACCGGGGAGCTGTTTTTT CASSWLAGKSTGELFF
TRBJ2-5 TRBV7-8 . . TGTGCCAGCAGCTTACAGGGACAAGTCCAAGAGACCCAGTACTTC CASSLQGQVQETQYF
TRBJ2-2 TRBV7-6 . TRBD2 TGTGCCAGCAGCCCTAGGGAGCGGGGGAACACCGGGGAGCTGTTTTTT CASSPRERGNTGELFF
TRBJ2-5 TRBV11-3 . . TGTGCCAGCAGCTTAGGGGGGACGCCCAGGGGGACCCAGTACTTC CASSLGGTPRGTQYF
TRBJ2-1 TRBV11-2 . TRBD1 TGTGCCAGCAGCCTCCTAGGACAGGGTAATGAGCAGTTCTTC CASSLLGQGNEQFF
TRBJ1-1 TRBV9 . . TGTGCCAGCAGCGTCAACCCCAGGGACACTGAAGCTTTCTTT CASSVNPRDTEAFF
TRBJ2-3 TRBV11-2 . TRBD2 TGTGCCAGCAGCTCCAAGCGGGGGGGCACAGATACGCAGTATTTT CASSSKRGGTDTQYF
TRBJ2-5 TRBV6-1 . . TGTGCCAGCAGTCTAAGTTGGGAGACCCAGTACTTC CASSLSWETQYF
TRBJ1-6 TRBV2 . . TGTGCCAGCAGTGAAGAAAAGGGACCAAATTCACCCCTCCACTTT CASSEEKGPNSPLHF
TRBJ1-2 TRBV27 . . TGTGCCAGCAGTTTATGGGGGGGAATGGGAGGCTACACCTTC CASSLWGGMGGYTF
TRBJ1-6 TRBV6-6 . TRBD1 TGTGCCAGCAGGCTCGGGACAGGAGTTTCACCCCTCCACTTT CASRLGTGVSPLHF
TRBJ2-7 TRBV5-5 . TRBD1 TGTGCCAGCAGCTTCGGGACAGGGCCCTACGAGCAGTACTTC CASSFGTGPYEQYF
TRBJ2-3 TRBV6-5 . . TGTGCCAGCGGACCATTCCAGGGTATGGATACGCAGTATTTT CASGPFQGMDTQYF
TRBJ2-7 TRBV5-1 . . TGCGCCAGCAGCTTGTCGGAACCCCCTTACGAGCAGTACTTC CASSLSEPPYEQYF
TRBJ1-6 TRBV19 . TRBD1 TGTGCCAGTAGTTCAGGACATCGACAGGGTAATTCACCCCTCCACTTT CASSSGHRQGNSPLHF
TRBJ1-5 TRBV4-1 . . TGCGCCAGCAGCCAAGTCGAAGGGGTAGGTGACCAGCCCCAGCATTTT CASSQVEGVGDQPQHF
TRBJ1-1 TRBV29-1 . . TGCAGCGTTGGTGAGCACGTAAACACTGAAGCTTTCTTT CSVGEHVNTEAFF
TRBJ2-6 TRBV5-1 . . TGCGCCAGCAGCTTGGTAACTGGGGCTGGGGCCAACGTCCTGACTTTC CASSLVTGAGANVLTF
TRBJ2-7 TRBV7-2 . . TGTGCCAGCAGCTTCTATGACCACGAGCAGTACTTC CASSFYDHEQYF
TRBJ1-4 TRBV6-5 . . TGTGCCAGCAAAGGAGACCGCGCAACTAATGAAAAACTGTTTTTT CASKGDRATNEKLFF
TRBJ2-5 TRBV11-2 few TRBD2 TGTGCCAGCAGCTTAGGTAGCGGGGCCTGGGGAGAGACCCAGTACTTC CASSLGSGAWGETQYF
TRBJ2-3 TRBV6-1 . . TGTGCCAGCAGTGATGGGGCTACCACAGATACGCAGTATTTT CASSDGATTDTQYF